The clone carrying this TCR beta chain was seen at least ten times. Its antigen remains unidentified. This sample was taken from a study of T cells after yellow fever vaccination. As for the study in general: With SMART-Seq v4 Ultra Low Input, the fractions containing low cell numbers were prepared.

Germline assignment: CDR1 WSHSY and CDR2 SAAADI. CDR3 length: 13 amino acids. Trimming took 8 bases from V and 1 from J, leaving 9 bases between them. As TCR cDNA was made by 5'RACE template switching, a universal primer site and UMIs were added. From the 5' RACE reads, TCRdb called clonotypes with MiXCR, one entry per CDR3 protein. The sample has about 430,000 distinct CDR3 sequences, around 20% seen once. General study findings and limits: Within FACS-sorted repertoires, abundant clonotypes contaminating from the bulk population could be present. Clones that expanded after primary vaccination mostly reappeared after the booster (96% CD4, roughly 90% CD8).

V and J are TRBV10-2 and TRBJ2-4; no firm D call. This TCR derives from a man between 18 and 35 years old who received the YFV17D yellow fever vaccine. The sequences come from PBMCs, collected before the yellow fever booster vaccination. The CDR3 DNA reads TGCGCCAGCCGGGTGGGGGCCAAAAACATTCAGTACTTC. Translating it yields CASRVGAKNIQYF.